This is a list of T cell receptor beta chains from one sample in a study of shared clonotypes between healthy human individuals. TCRdb's copy holds only in-frame clones and misses some; the assay was immunoSEQ multiplex PCR. The sample yields over a million clones, about 80% seen once. The sample taken for sequencing was memory CD4+ T cells from PBMCs. The receptor source for this set is a man aged 18 to 29 in good health. Some clones in this sample may be carry-over from other donors' samples. CDR3s include the opening cysteine and the closing phenylalanine or tryptophan. D genes are given only for firm matches. Size values are once, few and many counts, or a class for expanded clones, and some rows have none.

D gene,V gene,clone size,J gene,CDR3 protein,CDR3 DNA
NA,TRBV27,NA,TRBJ2-2,CASRWDGNTGELFF,TGTGCCAGCAGATGGGACGGCAACACCGGGGAGCTGTTTTTT
TRBD2,TRBV7-8,NA,TRBJ2-1,CASSPRLAGGSYNEQFF,TGTGCCAGCAGCCCAAGACTAGCGGGAGGCTCCTACAATGAGCAGTTCTTC
NA,TRBV6-6,NA,TRBJ2-5,CASSRDRPRETQYF,TGTGCCAGCAGTCGAGACAGGCCCCGGGAGACCCAGTACTTC
NA,TRBV4-3,NA,TRBJ1-4,CASSQDAGVNEKLFF,TGCGCCAGCAGCCAAGATGCAGGGGTAAATGAAAAACTGTTTTTT
NA,TRBV6-5,NA,TRBJ1-2,CASSYRAQLGGYTF,TGTGCCAGCAGTTACCGGGCGCAGCTTGGCGGCTACACCTTC
NA,TRBV28,once,TRBJ1-5,CASDRQDRSQPQHF,TGTGCCAGTGACAGACAGGATCGTAGTCAGCCCCAGCATTTT
TRBD1,TRBV15,many,TRBJ2-7,CATSSQGAYEQYF,TGTGCCACCAGCAGTCAGGGGGCATACGAGCAGTACTTC
NA,TRBV7-2,NA,TRBJ1-1,CASSPTGRGLNTEAFF,TGTGCCAGCAGCCCCACAGGCAGGGGTCTGAACACTGAAGCTTTCTTT
NA,TRBV10-3,NA,TRBJ1-2,CAISTGYYGYTF,TGTGCCATCAGTACAGGGTACTATGGCTACACCTTC
NA,TRBV6-1,once,TRBJ1-5,CASSDTSGGGNQPQHF,TGTGCCAGCAGTGATACCTCCGGCGGTGGCAATCAGCCCCAGCATTTT
NA,TRBV9,NA,TRBJ2-6,CASSVAGSAGANVLTF,TGTGCCAGCAGCGTAGCGGGGTCTGCGGGGGCCAACGTCCTGACTTTC
NA,TRBV29-1,NA,TRBJ2-7,CSVMRGTAGNEQYF,TGCAGCGTTATGAGGGGGACTGCGGGGAACGAGCAGTACTTC
TRBD2,TRBV6-1,NA,TRBJ2-3,CASRMGLAGDTQYF,TGTGCCAGCAGGATGGGACTAGCGGGAGATACGCAGTATTTT
TRBD1,TRBV18,NA,TRBJ1-5,CASFGQGNQPQHF,TGTGCCAGCTTTGGACAGGGGAATCAGCCCCAGCATTTT
NA,TRBV25-1,NA,TRBJ2-1,CASSEFTGYNEQFF,TGTGCCAGCAGTGAATTTACCGGGTACAATGAGCAGTTCTTC
NA,TRBV10-3,NA,TRBJ2-5,CASGTAQETQYF,TGTGCCAGCGGGACAGCTCAAGAGACCCAGTACTTC
NA,TRBV5-1,NA,TRBJ2-7,CASSLAGQSYEQYF,TGCGCCAGCAGCTTGGCGGGCCAATCCTACGAGCAGTACTTC
NA,TRBV7-8,once,TRBJ2-7,CASSLGRAYEQYF,TGTGCCAGCAGCTTAGGAAGAGCCTACGAGCAGTACTTC
NA,TRBV29-1,NA,TRBJ2-3,CSVSQPIDTQYF,TGCAGCGTTAGTCAACCAATCGATACGCAGTATTTT
NA,TRBV6-5,NA,TRBJ1-2,CASSQDSTYGYTF,TGTGCCAGCAGTCAGGACAGCACCTATGGCTACACCTTC
NA,TRBV5-1,NA,TRBJ2-2,CASKTTSNTGELFF,TGCGCCAGCAAGACCACATCGAACACCGGGGAGCTGTTTTTT
TRBD1,TRBV6-5,NA,TRBJ2-5,CASSSRTGGQETQYF,TGTGCCAGCAGTTCTAGGACAGGGGGCCAAGAGACCCAGTACTTC
NA,TRBV9,NA,TRBJ1-5,CASSVAQDQPQHF,TGTGCCAGCAGCGTAGCACAGGATCAGCCCCAGCATTTT
NA,TRBV9,NA,TRBJ1-4,CASSVGVVGGNEKLFF,TGTGCCAGCAGCGTCGGGGTGGTGGGGGGAAATGAAAAACTGTTTTTT
NA,TRBV18,NA,TRBJ2-1,CASSPRTSSYNEQFF,TGTGCCAGCTCACCAAGGACGAGCTCCTACAATGAGCAGTTCTTC